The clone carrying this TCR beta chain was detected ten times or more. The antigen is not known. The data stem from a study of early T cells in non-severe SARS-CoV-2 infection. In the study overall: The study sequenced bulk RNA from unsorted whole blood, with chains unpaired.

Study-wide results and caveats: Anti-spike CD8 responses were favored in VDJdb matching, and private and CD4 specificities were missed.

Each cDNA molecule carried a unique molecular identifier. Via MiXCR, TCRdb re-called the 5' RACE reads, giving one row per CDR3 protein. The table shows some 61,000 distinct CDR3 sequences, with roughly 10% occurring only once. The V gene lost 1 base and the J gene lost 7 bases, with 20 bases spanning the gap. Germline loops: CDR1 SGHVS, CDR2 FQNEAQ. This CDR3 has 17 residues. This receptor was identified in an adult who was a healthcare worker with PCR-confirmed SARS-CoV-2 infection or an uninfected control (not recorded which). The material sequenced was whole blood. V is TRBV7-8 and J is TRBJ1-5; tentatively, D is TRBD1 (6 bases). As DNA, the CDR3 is TGTGCCAGCAGCTTAGTAGCAGGTTCTGGGGGGCGACAGCCCCAGCATTTT. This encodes CASSLVAGSGGRQPQHF.